The 26 T cell receptor beta chains below all came from one sample that was sequenced in a study of spatial heterogeneity in lung cancer (dated by TCRdb to about 2019). Broader findings and caveats from the paper: The tumor nonsynonymous mutation count correlated with the number of expanded alpha and beta TCRs within the tumor.

Library generation was performed with 5' RACE. The instrument given in TCRdb is NextSeq 500. The raw public data were reprocessed by TCRdb itself: fastp quality trimming at Q25, MiXCR clonotype calling, in-frame beta chains only. Rows are unified per CDR3 protein, each entry keeping the most common DNA and genes. For this sample there are about 13,000 distinct CDR3 sequences; approximately 4.6% appear just once. About 23% of the sample comes from the top ten. For these receptors, no antigen is known. The time point tag for this specimen amounts to: sample taken at primary tumor resection. Sequenced here: lung tumor tissue, sampled at surgery. The receptor source for this set is a male donor with early-stage non-small cell lung cancer.

In this sample, this clonotype turned up many times. Sequence at one end of the junction differs from germline and may be a read error. Being off target in a library aimed at alpha chains, this beta chain has a size of little meaning. The rearrangement joins TRBV7-7 to TRBJ2-5, with D unresolved. The CDR3 spans 14 residues. Germline assignment: CDR1 SSHAT and CDR2 FNYEAQ (reference sequence). Here the CDR3 DNA reads TGTGCTAGCAGCTTAGAAGGGCACCAAGAGACCCAGTACTTC. Its protein is CASSLEGHQETQYF.

The table lists this clonotype with many counts. This beta chain is an unintended read in a library built for alpha chains; its size means little. The V call is TRBV7-2, the J call TRBJ2-1; D not resolved. Trimming removed 5 bases from V and 5 bases from J, with 13 bases in between. The CDR3 is 14 residues long. CDR1 is SGHTA, CDR2 FQGNSA, per germline. This chain's CDR3 is CASSRGEGNNEQFF. The CDR3 DNA reads as TGTGCCAGCAGCCGAGGTGAAGGGAACAATGAGCAGTTCTTC.

This clonotype was seen many times. This beta chain is off target for a library built for alpha chains, so its abundance means little. The rearrangement links TRBV18 to TRBJ1-2; TRBD1 matches at 7 bases. Germline V gene lookup returns CDR1 KGHSH and CDR2 LQKENI. The CDR3 contains 17 residues. V lost 0 bases, J lost 5 bases, and 12 bases stayed unmatched. This CDR3 reads CASSPPLAGQTVYGYTF. Written as DNA, the CDR3 is TGTGCCAGCTCACCACCTTTGGCGGGACAGACTGTTTATGGCTACACCTTC.

This clonotype was seen many times. A library made for alpha chains picked up this beta chain off target, so its size means little. The CDR3 is CASSQAIGQTLQETQYF. DNA of the CDR3: TGTGCCAGCAGCCAGGCCATAGGACAAACCTTACAAGAGACCCAGTACTTC. This chain joins TRBV3-1 and TRBJ2-5; TRBD1 might be the D (5 bases). CDR3 length: 17 residues. Germline CDR1 reads LGHDT; CDR2 reads YNNKEL (reference sequence). The ends were cut back, 3 bases at V and 2 bases at J, with 19 bases in the middle.

Notes on this clonotype: Since the library was made to target alpha chains, this beta chain is a stray read and its abundance is not meaningful. The chain recombines TRBV7-9 with TRBJ1-4, with D tentatively TRBD1 (6 bases). The CDR3 is 15 residues long. V was shortened by 4 bases and J by 2 bases, with 11 bases between the two germline ends. Germline loops: CDR1 SEHNR, CDR2 FQNEAQ (reference sequence). CDR3 nucleotides: TGTGCCAGCAGCTCACAGGGATTGACTAATGAAAAACTGTTTTTT. Translation: CASSSQGLTNEKLFF.

This clonotype was detected ten times or more. This beta chain lies outside the target of a library built for alpha chains; its clone size means little. This chain uses TRBV7-9 with TRBJ2-7; tentatively, D is TRBD1 (5 bases). Trimming cost V 5 bases and J 5 bases, with 19 bases left between them. Germline loops: CDR1 SEHNR, CDR2 FQNEAQ (reference sequence). This CDR3 region has 15 residues. The CDR3 sequence: CASSGSLGRVDEQYF. The CDR3 nucleotides read TGTGCCAGCAGCGGGTCCTTGGGCAGGGTAGACGAGCAGTACTTC.

This clonotype was counted only a few times. The library was designed around alpha chains, so this beta chain is a stray read whose abundance carries little weight. The chain combines TRBV5-1 with TRBJ2-1; D not certain. The CDR3 runs 14 residues. Germline lookup yields CDR1 SGHRS and CDR2 YFSETQ. Trimming shortened V by 3 bases and J by 0 bases, and 7 bases separated the two germline ends. This chain's CDR3 is CASSSLNSYNEQFF. As DNA, the CDR3 is TGCGCCAGCAGCTCGCTGAACTCCTACAATGAGCAGTTCTTC.

This clonotype appeared a few times. As an off-target read in a library built for alpha chains, this beta chain has a frequency of little significance. The gene calls are TRBV11-2 and TRBJ2-6; D is unclear. Germline V gene lookup returns CDR1 SGHAT and CDR2 FQNNGV. V was shortened by 2 bases and J by 4 bases, with 9 bases between the two germline ends. The length of the CDR3 is 15 residues. The CDR3 is CASSLRALGANVLTF. CDR3 DNA sequence: TGTGCCAGCAGCTTAAGGGCCCTCGGGGCCAACGTCCTGACTTTC.

Details on this clonotype: Since it is a stray read in a library aimed at alpha chains, this beta chain has a size that is not meaningful. The chain carries TRBV7-2 and TRBJ1-2; D gene unclear. Germline V gene data show CDR1 as SGHTA and CDR2 as FQGNSA. This CDR3 region has 12 residues. Trimming shortened V by 2 bases and J by 9 bases, and 10 bases separated the two germline ends. The DNA for the CDR3 is TGTGCCAGCAGCTTATCAAACGCCCGCTACACCTTC. Residues: CASSLSNARYTF.

The sample holds a few counts of this clonotype. This beta chain is a stray read from a library made for alpha chains; its abundance is not meaningful. This chain connects TRBV11-2 to TRBJ2-3; 7 bases are a match to TRBD1. The V segment lost 7 bases and the J segment 1 base; nucleotides outside the gene matches: 5. CDR1 and CDR2 (germline): SGHAT, FQNNGV. The CDR3 spans 14 residues. This CDR3 reads CASTPGTGTDTQYF. The CDR3 bases are TGTGCCAGCACTCCCGGGACAGGCACAGATACGCAGTATTTT.

A few counts support this clonotype. This beta chain turned up in a library designed for alpha chains; as an off-target read, its abundance says little. The chain carries TRBV6-5 and TRBJ1-6, with D hard to call. Germline loops: CDR1 MNHEY, CDR2 SVGAGI. The CDR3 has 17 residues. The V end lost 0 bases, the J end lost 0 bases, and 9 bases lay between the germline ends. DNA for the CDR3: TGTGCCAGCAGTTACTCGCCGGGGAGCTCCTATAATTCACCCCTCCACTTT. It specifies CASSYSPGSSYNSPLHF.

This clonotype was seen at least ten times. Little can be read into the size of this beta chain, an off-target read in a library designed for alpha chains. CDR3 DNA sequence: TGTGCCAGCAGCCCAAGGGACAGCTCTGGAAACACCATATATTTT. This codes for CASSPRDSSGNTIYF. The chain uses TRBV7-6 and TRBJ1-3; 7 nucleotides align to TRBD1. The J segment lost 0 bases and the V segment lost 5 bases, leaving 4 bases of the junction unmatched. The CDR3 is 15 amino acids. Germline CDR1 SGHVS, CDR2 FNYEAQ.

This clonotype came up many times. This beta chain is off target for a library built for alpha chains, so its abundance means little. V gene TRBV5-1 combines with J gene TRBJ2-5; D possibly uses TRBD1 or TRBD2 (5 bases each). The V end was cut by 0 bases, the J end by 5 bases, with 14 bases between. The CDR3 spans 15 residues. The V gene's germline CDR1 is SGHRS and CDR2 YFSETQ. The CDR3 region is CASSLVAPEGETQYF. Written as DNA, the CDR3 is TGCGCCAGCAGCTTGGTGGCCCCCGAGGGGGAGACCCAGTACTTC.

This clonotype has ten or more counts. Because this beta chain is a stray read in a library intended to capture alpha chains, its abundance should not be given much weight. The chain is built from TRBV7-8 and TRBJ2-3; D tentatively fits TRBD1 or TRBD2 (6 bases each). CDR1 and CDR2 from the germline V gene are SGHVS and FQNEAQ. V was pared by 4 bases and J by 0 bases, with 20 bases between. This CDR3 has 18 amino acids. The CDR3 DNA is TGTGCCAGCAGCTCGTCTAGAGGGGGGCCGGTGAGCACAGATACGCAGTATTTT. Protein: CASSSSRGGPVSTDTQYF.

This clonotype was picked up many times. Being off target in a library aimed at alpha chains, this beta chain has a size of little meaning. V gene TRBV29-1 combines with J gene TRBJ2-2; the D is unclear. There are 15 residues in the CDR3. Germline CDR1 SQVTM, CDR2 ANQGSEA. V lost 7 bases, J lost 1 base, and 16 bases lay in between. CDR3 nucleotides: TGCAGCGCCAGGCACCCCGATAAGAACACCGGGGAGCTGTTTTTT. Amino acids: CSARHPDKNTGELFF.

Ten or more counts support this clonotype. This beta chain is an unintended read in a library built for alpha chains; its size means little. The chain combines TRBV5-1 with TRBJ1-5; 7 bases are shared with TRBD1. Trimming took 4 bases from V and 3 from J; bases not matched to a gene: 7. The CDR3 consists of 15 residues. Germline loops: CDR1 SGHRS, CDR2 YFSETQ. CDR3 nucleotides: TGCGCCAGCAGCCCCGGACAGGATTTCAATCAGCCCCAGCATTTT. It encodes CASSPGQDFNQPQHF.

At least ten counts were recorded for this clonotype. This beta chain represents an off-target read in a library built for alpha chains; its size is of limited meaning. J is TRBJ1-3 and V is TRBV29-1; D remains ambiguous. The length of the CDR3 is 11 residues. Germline CDR1 and CDR2: SQVTM and ANQGSEA. Trimming cost V 4 bases and J 3 bases, with 4 bases left between them. Here the CDR3 DNA reads TGCAGCGTTGGAAGTGGAAACACCATATATTTT. Residues: CSVGSGNTIYF.

For this clonotype: Since the library was made to target alpha chains, this beta chain is a stray read and its abundance is not meaningful. In nucleotides, the CDR3 is TGTGCCAGCAGTGAGACAGGGGGCTTCTACGAGCAGTACTTC. Encoded protein: CASSETGGFYEQYF. The rearrangement uses TRBV6-1 and TRBJ2-7, with 10 bases that match TRBD1. Germline CDR1 reads MNHNS; CDR2 reads SASEGT. V shed 3 bases and J 3 bases; nucleotides not matched to a gene: 2. This CDR3 comprises 14 residues.

This clonotype was recorded at least ten times. The library was prepared for alpha chains; this beta chain is a stray read, so its frequency means little. V gene TRBV7-2 combines with J gene TRBJ2-1; no definite D call. Germline V gives CDR1 SGHTA, CDR2 FQGNSA. Deletions cut 0 bases from V and 8 bases from J, with 8 bases between. The CDR3 is made up of 13 amino acids. The CDR3 DNA reads as TGTGCCAGCAGCTTAGCAGTCTGGTATGAGCAGTTCTTC. Residues: CASSLAVWYEQFF.

This clonotype is labeled as medium-sized (0.01 to 0.1%). This beta chain appears as a stray read in a library generated for alpha chains; its size is not informative. V gene TRBV3-1 combines with J gene TRBJ2-3; D possibly corresponds to TRBD2 (5 bases). The CDR3 covers 13 residues. V was cut by 1 base and J by 9 bases, with 11 bases left in between. Germline CDR1 and CDR2: LGHDT and YNNKEL (reference sequence). The CDR3 coding sequence is TGTGCCAGCAGCCAAGTTCGGTCGGGAACGCAGTATTTT. Translated, it gives CASSQVRSGTQYF.

This clonotype was picked up many times. Within a library made for alpha chains, this beta chain is off target, and its count is uninformative. The chain has TRBV7-9 and TRBJ1-5; unclear D gene. V was cut by 4 bases and J by 5 bases, with 12 bases left in between. This CDR3 is 14 amino acids long. CDR1 and CDR2 from the germline V gene are SEHNR and FQNEAQ (reference sequence). The CDR3 sequence is CASSSIDGYQPQHF. In DNA, the CDR3 is TGTGCCAGCAGCTCGATTGACGGTTATCAGCCCCAGCATTTT.

As to this clonotype: Because the library targeted alpha chains, this beta chain is an off-target read whose size means little. This chain joins TRBV12-3 or TRBV12-4 and TRBJ1-1; no definite D call. Trimming shortened V by 1 base and J by 0 bases, and 6 bases separated the two germline ends. This CDR3 spans 14 amino acids. The DNA of the CDR3 is TGTGCCAGCAGTTTAGGGGGATTGAACACTGAAGCTTTCTTT. Residues: CASSLGGLNTEAFF.

Ten or more counts support this clonotype. Being off target in a library aimed at alpha chains, this beta chain has a size of little meaning. The chain recombines TRBV28 with TRBJ1-2; 9 bases align to TRBD1. Looked up from germline, CDR1 is MDHEN and CDR2 is SYDVKM. V trimming: 6 bases; J trimming: 13 bases; junction bases outside the gene matches: 9. The CDR3 totals 12 residues. CDR3 nucleotides: TGTGCCAGCAGCCAACAGGGGGCGAGTTCCACCTTC. This gives the protein CASSQQGASSTF.

Regarding this clonotype: This beta chain is a stray sequence in a library constructed for alpha chains; its clone size is not meaningful. V and J are TRBV4-3 and TRBJ1-2, with D maybe TRBD1 (5 bases). There are 15 residues in the CDR3. V dropped 0 bases and J dropped 5 bases, with 13 bases sitting between them. CDR1 is LGHNA, CDR2 YSLEER, per germline. The CDR3 sequence: CASSQEGAGRYGYTF. The DNA for the CDR3 is TGCGCCAGCAGCCAAGAAGGGGCAGGGAGGTATGGCTACACCTTC.

As to this clonotype: This beta chain was picked up by a library intended for alpha chains and is off target, so its count carries little meaning. The rearrangement links TRBV7-2 to TRBJ1-2; perhaps TRBD1 as D (5 bases). The CDR3 has 14 residues. The ends were cut back, 5 bases at V and 1 base at J, with 11 bases in the middle. Germline lookup yields CDR1 SGHTA and CDR2 FQGNSA. CDR3 region: CASSHGTYNYGYTF. The CDR3 DNA reads TGTGCCAGCAGCCACGGGACCTATAACTATGGCTACACCTTC. Full variable domain (rest looked up from reference TRBV7-2 and TRBJ1-2): GAGVSQSPSNKVTEKGKDVELRCDPISGHTALYWYRQSLGQGLEFLIYFQGNSAPDKSGLPSDRFSAERTGGSVSTLTIQRTQQEDSAVYLCASSHGTYNYGYTFGSGTRLTVV.

This clonotype was detected many times. Being off target in a library aimed at alpha chains, this beta chain has a size of little meaning. V and J are TRBV6-5 and TRBJ2-7; D assignment may be TRBD1 or TRBD2 (5 bases each). CDR3 length: 14 amino acids. Per germline, CDR1 MNHEY and CDR2 SVGAGI. Trimming stripped 7 bases from V and 0 bases from J, with 13 bases between. The CDR3 DNA follows: TGTGCCAGCAAAGGGACCGTGAGCTCCTACGAGCAGTACTTC. Translated, it gives CASKGTVSSYEQYF.